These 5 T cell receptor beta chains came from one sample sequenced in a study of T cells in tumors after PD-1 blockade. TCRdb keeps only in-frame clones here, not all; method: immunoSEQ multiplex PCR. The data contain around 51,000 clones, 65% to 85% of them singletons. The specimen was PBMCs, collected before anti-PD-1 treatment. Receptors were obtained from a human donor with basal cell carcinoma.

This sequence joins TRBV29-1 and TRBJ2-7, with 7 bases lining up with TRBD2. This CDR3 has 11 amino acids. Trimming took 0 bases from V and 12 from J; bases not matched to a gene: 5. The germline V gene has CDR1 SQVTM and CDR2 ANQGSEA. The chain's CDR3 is CSVEESGLVYF. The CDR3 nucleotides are TGCAGCGTTGAAGAATCCGGACTAGTGTACTTC.

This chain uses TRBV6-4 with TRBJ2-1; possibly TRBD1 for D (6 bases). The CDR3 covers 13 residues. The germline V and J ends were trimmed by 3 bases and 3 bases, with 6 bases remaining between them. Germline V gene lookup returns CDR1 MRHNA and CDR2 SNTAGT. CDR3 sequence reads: CASSEDSYNEQFF. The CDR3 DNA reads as TGTGCCAGCAGTGAGGACAGCTACAATGAGCAGTTCTTC.

CDR3 nucleotide sequence: TGTGCCTGGAGTAGGACAGGGGGCTCTGGAAACACCATATATTTT. Its protein is CAWSRTGGSGNTIYF. The chain links TRBV30 to TRBJ1-3, with TRBD1 matching over 10 bases. The V and J ends lost 2 bases and 0 bases, in that order; junction bases with no gene match: 1. Germline lookup yields CDR1 GTSNPN and CDR2 SVGIG (reference sequence). The CDR3 is 15 amino acids.

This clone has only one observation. The CDR3 DNA reads as TGTGCCAGCAGCCAAGGTCCTAGAGGGTCAGGCACAGATACGCAGTATTTT. Translating gives CASSQGPRGSGTDTQYF. J is TRBJ2-3 and V is TRBV4-2; D might be TRBD2 (5 bases). The germline V and J ends were trimmed by 1 base and 1 base, with 15 bases remaining between them. This CDR3 contains 17 residues. Looked up from germline, CDR1 is LGHNA and CDR2 is YNFKEQ.

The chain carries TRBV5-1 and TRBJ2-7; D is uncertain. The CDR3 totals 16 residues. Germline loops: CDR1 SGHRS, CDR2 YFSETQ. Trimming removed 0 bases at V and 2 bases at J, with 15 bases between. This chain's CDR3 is CASSLERQAETYEQYF. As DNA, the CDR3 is TGCGCCAGCAGCTTGGAACGGCAGGCGGAAACCTACGAGCAGTACTTC.